This T cell receptor beta chain came from a study of response to subunit inactivated influenza vaccine. The study, taken as a whole, reports: Only a handful of new T cells, the authors suggested, are recruited with each seasonal influenza vaccination.

MiXCR, run by TCRdb on the RT-PCR reads, gives a single entry per CDR3 protein. This table holds about 700,000 distinct CDR3 sequences, 14% found once. Germline CDR1 is LGHDT and CDR2 is YNNKEL (reference sequence). The CDR3 runs 17 residues. J gave up 5 bases and V 4 bases, and 6 bases lay outside the gene matches. This clonotype was seen more than once but under ten times. No antigen is known for it. The source of this sequence is a man between 45 and 60 years old who received an inactivated influenza vaccine. The specimen comprised PBMCs from blood, sampled around two weeks before vaccination. The chain recombines TRBV3-1 with TRBJ2-3; 16 nucleotides align to TRBD2. The CDR3 loop is CASSRGTSGGAGDTQYF. CDR3 nucleotide sequence: TGTGCCAGCAGCCGGGGGACTAGCGGGGGGGCTGGAGATACGCAGTATTTT.